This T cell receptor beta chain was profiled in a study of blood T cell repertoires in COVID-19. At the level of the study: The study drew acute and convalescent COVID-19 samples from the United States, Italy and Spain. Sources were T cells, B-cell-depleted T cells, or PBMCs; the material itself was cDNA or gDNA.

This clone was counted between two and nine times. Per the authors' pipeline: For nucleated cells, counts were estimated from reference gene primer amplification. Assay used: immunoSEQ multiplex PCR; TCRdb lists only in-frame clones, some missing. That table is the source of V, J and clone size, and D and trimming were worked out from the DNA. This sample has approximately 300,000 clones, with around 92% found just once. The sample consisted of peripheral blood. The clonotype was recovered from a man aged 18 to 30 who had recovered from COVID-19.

CDR3 in amino acids: CASSPSGQATYEQYF. CDR3 nucleotide sequence: TGTGCCAGCAGCCCCAGCGGGCAGGCGACCTACGAGCAGTACTTC. The rearrangement uses TRBV11-2 and TRBJ2-7; maybe TRBD2 (6 bases). V dropped 5 bases and J dropped 2 bases, with 16 bases sitting between them. There are 15 residues in the CDR3. The germline CDR1 and CDR2 sequences are SGHAT and FQNNGV.